Reported below is one TCR beta chain. Its target is not known. Amplification used 52 TRBV primers and 13 TRBJ primers. The data were produced by immunoSEQ multiplex PCR, yet TCRdb's version contains in-frame clones alone and is incomplete. The sample yields 25,000 to 30,000 clones, 85% to 95% seen once. The CDR3 is 16 amino acids. Germline lookup yields CDR1 SGHVS and CDR2 FQNEAQ. V dropped 5 bases and J dropped 4 bases, with 18 bases sitting between them. This entry is derived from a study of regulatory T cells. Overall study findings and caveats: In CD3G-deficient patients, conventional CD4+ T cells were enriched for hydrophobic CDR3 residues at positions 6 and 7.

V is TRBV7-8 and J is TRBJ2-1; D possibly uses TRBD1 or TRBD2 (5 bases each). The receptor comes from a person aged 18 to 35 with CD3G deficiency. Sequencing input: conventional CD4+ T cells sorted from blood. The CDR3 reads CASSKLRAGRYNEQFF. CDR3 in DNA: TGTGCCAGCAGCAAACTCCGGGCAGGGAGATACAATGAGCAGTTCTTC. The full variable domain, rest sourced from reference TRBV7-8 and TRBJ2-1, is GAGVSQSPRYKVAKRGQDVALRCDPISGHVSLFWYQQALGQGPEFLTYFQNEAQLDKSGLPSDRFFAERPEGSVSTLKIQRTQQEDSAVYLCASSKLRAGRYNEQFFGPGTRLTVL.